A single sample gave rise to the 25 T cell receptor beta chains below, sequenced in a study of T-cell memory formation after mild COVID-19. From the 5' RACE reads, TCRdb called clonotypes with MiXCR, one entry per CDR3 protein. The sample includes approximately 500,000 distinct CDR3 sequences, around a quarter of them seen just once. Source material: PBMCs or a T cell subset sorted from them (not recorded which). Receptors originate from an adult woman who had mild COVID-19 (a few samples of this study predate the infection). Cell type and time point are not known.

This clonotype occurred many times. V is TRBV11-2 and J is TRBJ2-2, with 10 bases aligning to TRBD2. The junction had 14 bases not matched to a gene; V was cut back by 4 bases and J by 6 bases. In germline, CDR1 is SGHAT, CDR2 FQNNGV. This CDR3 spans 18 amino acids. The CDR3, as DNA: TGTGCCAGCAGCTCCCAAAGAGAAAGCGGGAGGGCATCCGGGGAGCTGTTTTTT. Translating it yields CASSSQRESGRASGELFF.

CDR3 amino acids: CASTQARGLAGNIQYF. CDR3 DNA: TGTGCCAGCACCCAAGCCAGGGGGTTGGCCGGAAACATTCAGTACTTC. The V gene is TRBV6-5, the J gene TRBJ2-4; 7 bases are a match to TRBD1. CDR1 MNHEY and CDR2 SVGAGI come from the germline V gene. J was trimmed by 6 bases and V by 7 bases; bases with no gene match: 15. The CDR3 contains 16 residues.

This clonotype was counted a few times. This chain uses TRBV19 with TRBJ2-1; D is ambiguous. Per germline, CDR1 LNHDA and CDR2 SQIVND (reference sequence). The CDR3 length is 19 residues. V lost 1 base to trimming and J lost 7 bases, with 26 bases between them. This CDR3 is CASSIGPSRATRSRNEQFF. The CDR3 DNA is TGTGCCAGTAGTATAGGGCCTAGTAGGGCCACCCGATCTCGGAATGAGCAGTTCTTC.

Here the CDR3 reads CASSFYVFPNTEAFF. The CDR3 nucleotides read TGTGCCAGCAGCTTCTATGTTTTCCCGAACACTGAAGCTTTCTTT. The V gene is TRBV7-2, the J gene TRBJ1-1, with D unresolved. From germline, CDR1 is SGHTA and CDR2 FQGNSA. V lost 3 bases, J lost 1 base, and 12 bases lay in between. This CDR3 comprises 15 residues.

This chain connects TRBV7-2 to TRBJ2-6; TRBD1 might be the D (6 bases). The V gene lost 1 base and the J gene lost 3 bases, with 13 bases spanning the gap. Germline loops: CDR1 SGHTA, CDR2 FQGNSA. CDR3 length: 17 amino acids. The DNA of the CDR3 is TGTGCCAGCAGCTTAGTGAGCCTCAGGGGTGGGGCCAACGTCCTGACTTTC. As protein: CASSLVSLRGGANVLTF.

This sequence joins TRBV4-1 and TRBJ1-4, with D unresolved. CDR1 MGHRA and CDR2 YSYEKL come from the germline V gene. Trimming took off 2 bases at V and 5 bases at J, with 9 bases between the two ends. The CDR3 is made up of 14 amino acids. The CDR3 bases are TGCGCCAGCAGCCAAAGGGCCGTCAATGAAAAACTGTTTTTT. It encodes CASSQRAVNEKLFF.

This sequence joins TRBV20-1 and TRBJ2-1; 8 bases line up with TRBD2. Germline V gene data show CDR1 as DFQATT and CDR2 as SNEGSKA (reference sequence). This CDR3 has 16 amino acids. Trimming took 0 bases from V and 6 from J; bases not matched to a gene: 10. CDR3 sequence reads: CSARDLPAGVTNEQFF. The CDR3 nucleotides are TGCAGTGCTAGAGATCTCCCAGCGGGAGTTACCAATGAGCAGTTCTTC.

This sequence joins TRBV4-1 and TRBJ2-2; TRBD1 matches at 7 bases. Germline-derived CDR1 and CDR2 are MGHRA and YSYEKL. J gave up 4 bases and V 7 bases, and 9 bases lay outside the gene matches. This CDR3 has 15 amino acids. Here the CDR3 DNA reads TGCGCCAGCACGGCGACAGGGTCGGGCACCGGGGAGCTGTTTTTT. As protein: CASTATGSGTGELFF.

This chain joins TRBV14 and TRBJ2-3; D might be TRBD2 (6 bases). This CDR3 contains 14 residues. Germline CDR1 SGHDN, CDR2 FVKESK. V lost 6 bases and J lost 2, with 12 bases in between. This CDR3 reads CASSGLQTTDTQYF. CDR3 coding DNA: TGTGCCAGCAGTGGACTACAAACCACAGATACGCAGTATTTT.

This clonotype has more than one count but fewer than ten. V gene TRBV12-5 combines with J gene TRBJ2-1, with unresolved D. V gave up 0 bases and J gave up 7 bases, with 4 bases separating them. Per germline, CDR1 LGHNT and CDR2 FRNRAP. This CDR3 has 12 residues. This CDR3 is CASGLVPNEQFF. DNA for the CDR3: TGTGCTAGTGGTTTGGTACCGAATGAGCAGTTCTTC. The full variable domain, completed using reference TRBV12-5 and TRBJ2-1, is DARVTQTPRHKVTEMGQEVTMRCQPILGHNTVFWYRQTMMQGLELLAYFRNRAPLDDSGMPKDRFSAEMPDATLATLKIQPSEPRDSAVYFCASGLVPNEQFFGPGTRLTVL.

V is TRBV4-2 and J is TRBJ2-7; 7 bases match TRBD2. Germline values: CDR1 LGHNA, CDR2 YNFKEQ. This CDR3 has 17 residues. J gave up 0 bases and V 1 base, and 9 bases lay outside the gene matches. In DNA, the CDR3 is TGTGCCAGCAGCCAAGCCGAACAAGCGGGAAGCTCCTACGAGCAGTACTTC. Translating it yields CASSQAEQAGSSYEQYF.

This clonotype was counted a few times. The chain combines TRBV20-1 with TRBJ1-3; D is undetermined. The V gene lost 5 bases and the J gene lost 0 bases, with 11 bases spanning the gap. This CDR3 is built from 14 residues. Germline CDR1 and CDR2: DFQATT and SNEGSKA (reference sequence). CDR3 region: CSAPTSNSGNTIYF. In DNA form, the CDR3 reads TGCAGTGCTCCCACGAGCAACTCTGGAAACACCATATATTTT.

This clonotype was detected a few times. CDR3 DNA: TGCGCCAGCAGCCAACCAACGACAGGGAATTACGAGCAGTACTTC. It translates to CASSQPTTGNYEQYF. This chain joins TRBV4-1 and TRBJ2-7; 7 bases align to TRBD1. The J segment lost 4 bases and the V segment lost 2 bases, leaving 8 bases of the junction unmatched. CDR3 length: 15 amino acids. CDR1 is MGHRA and CDR2 is YSYEKL in the germline V gene.

This clonotype showed up just a few times. The V call is TRBV18, the J call TRBJ2-2; 13 nucleotides match TRBD2. V lost 3 bases, J lost 1 base, and 8 bases stayed unmatched. This CDR3 spans 19 amino acids. Germline CDR1 reads KGHSH; CDR2 reads LQKENI. The CDR3 coding sequence is TGTGCCAGCTCACCGCTAAGGGGACTAGCGGGGATGAACACCGGGGAGCTGTTTTTT. Translating gives CASSPLRGLAGMNTGELFF.

The J gene is TRBJ2-1, the V gene TRBV5-5; 12 bases align to TRBD2. The CDR3 consists of 14 residues. V was pared by 3 bases and J by 9 bases, with 4 bases of the junction left unmatched. Germline values: CDR1 SGHKS, CDR2 YYEKEE (reference sequence). CDR3 protein: CASSWGLAGGEQFF. CDR3 DNA sequence: TGTGCCAGCAGCTGGGGACTAGCGGGTGGTGAGCAGTTCTTC.

This clonotype has just a few counts. The chain couples TRBV24-1 to TRBJ2-1; 9 bases align to TRBD1. Losses at the gene ends were 3 bases for V and 6 bases for J; bases not matched to a gene: 11. The CDR3 has 17 amino acids. CDR1 and CDR2 (germline): KGHDR, SFDVKD. CDR3 bases: TGTGCCACCAGTGATCTCCCCGGGACAGGGCTTGTCAATGAGCAGTTCTTC. Translation gives CATSDLPGTGLVNEQFF.

J is TRBJ2-7 and V is TRBV15; 13 positions agree with TRBD2. CDR1 is LNHNV and CDR2 is YYDKDF in the germline V gene (reference sequence). The CDR3 runs to 18 residues. The ends lost 0 bases at V and 7 bases at J; junction bases unmatched: 12. The CDR3 loop is CATSRDLGTSGKPEEQYF. CDR3 bases: TGTGCCACCAGCAGAGATCTGGGGACTAGCGGGAAACCGGAGGAGCAGTACTTC. Full variable domain (missing parts from reference TRBV15 and TRBJ2-7): DAMVIQNPRYQVTQFGKPVTLSCSQTLNHNVMYWYQQKSSQAPKLLFHYYDKDFNNEADTPDNFQSRRPNTSFCFLDIRSPGLGDTAMYLCATSRDLGTSGKPEEQYFGPGTRLTVT.

This clonotype was observed a few times. The J gene is TRBJ2-4, the V gene TRBV14; D gene unclear. CDR1 is SGHDN and CDR2 is FVKESK in the germline V gene. The germline V and J ends were trimmed by 1 base and 6 bases, with 13 bases remaining between them. CDR3 length equals 15 residues. The CDR3 DNA reads as TGTGCCAGCAGCCAAGGACCCCAGACGGGAAACATTCAGTACTTC. Amino acids: CASSQGPQTGNIQYF.

The genes are TRBV5-1 and TRBJ2-3; D might be TRBD2 (6 bases). The germline CDR1 and CDR2 sequences are SGHRS and YFSETQ. Trimming stripped 6 bases from V and 1 base from J, with 15 bases between. CDR3 length equals 15 residues. The CDR3 DNA sequence: TGCGCCAGCATGCGACTCGGGAGTGGCACAGATACGCAGTATTTT. It yields the protein CASMRLGSGTDTQYF.

CDR3 nucleotide sequence: TGCGCCAGCAGCCCGAGGTCCGGGACAGCCCACTACGAGCAGTACTTC. It is translated as CASSPRSGTAHYEQYF. The genes are TRBV5-1 and TRBJ2-7, with TRBD1 matching over 7 bases. Losses at the gene ends were 4 bases for V and 3 bases for J; bases not matched to a gene: 13. The CDR3 spans 16 residues. CDR1 is SGHRS, CDR2 YFSETQ, per germline.

V is TRBV11-3 and J is TRBJ2-3; 8 positions match TRBD2. CDR3 length: 15 residues. V lost 5 bases, J lost 4 bases, and 8 bases stayed unmatched. Germline values: CDR1 SGHNT, CDR2 YENEEA. The CDR3 nucleotides read TGTGCCAGCAGCCCCGGGACTAGTGGCGCAGATACGCAGTATTTT. This sequence encodes CASSPGTSGADTQYF.

The table lists this clonotype with a few counts. The chain is built from TRBV5-1 and TRBJ2-7; no firm D call. This CDR3 is 13 amino acids long. CDR1 is SGHRS, CDR2 YFSETQ, per germline. The ends were cut back, 3 bases at V and 2 bases at J, with 9 bases in the middle. The CDR3 region has the DNA TGCGCCAGCAGCTCCCGTACCGCCTACGAGCAGTACTTC. It encodes CASSSRTAYEQYF.

The chain joins TRBV7-2 to TRBJ2-1; 14 bases line up with TRBD2. Germline CDR1 SGHTA, CDR2 FQGNSA. The CDR3 totals 16 residues. V lost 3 bases and J lost 6; bases outside the gene matches: 4. The CDR3 region has the DNA TGTGCCAGCAGCTTTTCGACTAGCGGGGGGGCCAATGAGCAGTTCTTC. It yields the protein CASSFSTSGGANEQFF.

This clonotype was counted many times. Here the CDR3 reads CASSPQGPSGGGNEQFF. The CDR3 DNA sequence: TGTGCCAGCAGCCCTCAAGGGCCTAGCGGGGGTGGCAATGAGCAGTTCTTC. The rearrangement uses TRBV7-3 and TRBJ2-1; 10 nucleotides line up with TRBD2. The J segment lost 6 bases and the V segment lost 5 bases, leaving 13 bases of the junction unmatched. The CDR3 covers 17 residues. Per the germline V gene, CDR1 is SGHTA and CDR2 is FQGTGA.

This clonotype occurred a few times. V gene TRBV20-1 combines with J gene TRBJ2-2, with TRBD2 matching 13 bases. The CDR3 is 19 amino acids. Unmatched junction bases numbered 11, after V lost 3 bases and J lost 1 base. Germline V gives CDR1 DFQATT, CDR2 SNEGSKA (reference sequence). The DNA for the CDR3 is TGCAGTGCTAGGCCCGGACTAGCGGGAGAGAACTGGAACACCGGGGAGCTGTTTTTT. Translation: CSARPGLAGENWNTGELFF.